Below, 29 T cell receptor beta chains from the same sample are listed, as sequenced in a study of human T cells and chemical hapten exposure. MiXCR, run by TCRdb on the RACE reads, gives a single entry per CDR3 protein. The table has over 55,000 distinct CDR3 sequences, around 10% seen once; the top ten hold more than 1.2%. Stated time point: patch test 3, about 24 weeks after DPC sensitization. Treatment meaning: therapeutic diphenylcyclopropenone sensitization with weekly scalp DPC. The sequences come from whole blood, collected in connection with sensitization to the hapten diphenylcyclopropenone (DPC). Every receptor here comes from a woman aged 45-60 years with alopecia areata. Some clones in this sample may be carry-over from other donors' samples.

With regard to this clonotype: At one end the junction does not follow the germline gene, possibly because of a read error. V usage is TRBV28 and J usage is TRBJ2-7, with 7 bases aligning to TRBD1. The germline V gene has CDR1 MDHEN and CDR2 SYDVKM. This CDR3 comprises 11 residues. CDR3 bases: TGTGCCAGCAGTCTGGGACAGCTAAGGTCGTTC. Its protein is CASSLGQLRSF.

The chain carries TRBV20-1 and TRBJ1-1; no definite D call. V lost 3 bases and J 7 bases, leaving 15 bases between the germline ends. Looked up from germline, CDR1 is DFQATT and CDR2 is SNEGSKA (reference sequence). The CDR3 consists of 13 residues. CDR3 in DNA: TGCAGTGCTAGCTTTCGCCCCGACGGTGAAGCTTTCTTT. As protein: CSASFRPDGEAFF.

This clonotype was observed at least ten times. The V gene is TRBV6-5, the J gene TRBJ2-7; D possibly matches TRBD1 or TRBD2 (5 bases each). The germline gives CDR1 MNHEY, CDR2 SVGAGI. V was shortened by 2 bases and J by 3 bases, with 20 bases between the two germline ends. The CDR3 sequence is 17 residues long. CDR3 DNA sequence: TGTGCCAGCAGTTACCCGGGGCCTCCGGACGGGAACTACGAGCAGTACTTC. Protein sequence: CASSYPGPPDGNYEQYF.

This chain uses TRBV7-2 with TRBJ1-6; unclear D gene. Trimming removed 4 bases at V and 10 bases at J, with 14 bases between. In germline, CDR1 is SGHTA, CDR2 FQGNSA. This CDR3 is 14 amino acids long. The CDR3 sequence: CASSSLGPGSPLHF. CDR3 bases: TGTGCCAGCAGCTCCCTAGGCCCCGGCTCACCCCTCCACTTT. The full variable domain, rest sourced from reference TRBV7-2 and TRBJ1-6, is GAGVSQSPSNKVTEKGKDVELRCDPISGHTALYWYRQSLGQGLEFLIYFQGNSAPDKSGLPSDRFSAERTGGSVSTLTIQRTQQEDSAVYLCASSSLGPGSPLHFGNGTRLTVT.

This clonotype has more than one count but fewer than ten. CDR3 amino acids: CATSGKGAVTGELFF. The CDR3 DNA sequence: TGTGCCACCTCCGGCAAGGGGGCCGTCACCGGGGAGCTGTTTTTT. V usage is TRBV24-1 and J usage is TRBJ2-2; TRBD1 matches 7 bases. The germline gives CDR1 KGHDR, CDR2 SFDVKD. CDR3 length: 15 amino acids. Trimming removed 9 bases from V and 4 bases from J; junction bases left unmatched: 10.

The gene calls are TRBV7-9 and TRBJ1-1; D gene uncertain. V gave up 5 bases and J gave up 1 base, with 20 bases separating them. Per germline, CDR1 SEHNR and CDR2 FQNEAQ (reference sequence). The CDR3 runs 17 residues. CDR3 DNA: TGTGCCAGCAGCCCTTCCGGGAGCCCGGGTCGGAACACTGAAGCTTTCTTT. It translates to CASSPSGSPGRNTEAFF.

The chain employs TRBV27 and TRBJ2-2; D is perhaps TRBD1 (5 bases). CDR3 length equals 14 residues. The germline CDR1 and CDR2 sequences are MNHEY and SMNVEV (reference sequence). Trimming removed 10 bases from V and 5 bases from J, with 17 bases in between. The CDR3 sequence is CATSFNAGTGELFF. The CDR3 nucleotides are TGTGCCACCTCCTTCAACGCAGGGACCGGGGAGCTGTTTTTT.

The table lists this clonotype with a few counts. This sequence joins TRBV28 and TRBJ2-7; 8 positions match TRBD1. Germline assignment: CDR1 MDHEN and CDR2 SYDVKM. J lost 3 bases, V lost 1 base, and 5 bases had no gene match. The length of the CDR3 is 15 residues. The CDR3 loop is CASSLSGTGLYEQYF. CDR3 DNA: TGTGCCAGCAGTTTATCCGGGACAGGTCTCTACGAGCAGTACTTC.

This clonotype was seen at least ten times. The CDR3 DNA sequence: TGCGCCAGCAGGGAACGGGGTAGACGACAGGACATGAACACTGAAGCTTTCTTT. As protein: CASRERGRRQDMNTEAFF. The rearrangement uses TRBV5-1 and TRBJ1-1, with a tentative D call TRBD1 (6 bases). Trimming removed 5 bases at V and 0 bases at J, with 23 bases between. The germline gives CDR1 SGHRS, CDR2 YFSETQ. This CDR3 is 18 amino acids long.

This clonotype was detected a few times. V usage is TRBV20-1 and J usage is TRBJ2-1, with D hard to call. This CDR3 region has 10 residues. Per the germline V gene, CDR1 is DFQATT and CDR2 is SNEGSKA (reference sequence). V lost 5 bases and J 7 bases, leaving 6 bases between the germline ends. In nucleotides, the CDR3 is TGCAGTGCTCCCTGGAATGAGCAGTTCTTC. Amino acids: CSAPWNEQFF.

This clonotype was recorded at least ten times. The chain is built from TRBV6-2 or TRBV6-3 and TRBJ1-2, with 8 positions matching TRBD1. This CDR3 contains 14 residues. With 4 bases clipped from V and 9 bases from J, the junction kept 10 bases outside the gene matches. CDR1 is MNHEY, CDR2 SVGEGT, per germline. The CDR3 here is CASSSGTGSMSYTF. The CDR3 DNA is TGTGCCAGCAGTTCCGGGACAGGATCCATGAGCTACACCTTC.

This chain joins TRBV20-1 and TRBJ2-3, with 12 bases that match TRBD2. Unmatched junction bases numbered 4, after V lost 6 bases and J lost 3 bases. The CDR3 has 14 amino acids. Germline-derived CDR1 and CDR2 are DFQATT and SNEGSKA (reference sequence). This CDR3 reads CSAGLAGNTDTQYF. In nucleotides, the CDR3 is TGCAGTGCCGGACTAGCGGGAAATACAGATACGCAGTATTTT.

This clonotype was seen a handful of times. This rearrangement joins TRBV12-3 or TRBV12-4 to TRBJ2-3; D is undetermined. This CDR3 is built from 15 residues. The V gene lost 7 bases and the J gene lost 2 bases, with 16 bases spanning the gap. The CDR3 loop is CASIPRGLHTDTQYF. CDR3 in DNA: TGTGCCAGCATCCCTAGAGGTCTCCACACAGATACGCAGTATTTT.

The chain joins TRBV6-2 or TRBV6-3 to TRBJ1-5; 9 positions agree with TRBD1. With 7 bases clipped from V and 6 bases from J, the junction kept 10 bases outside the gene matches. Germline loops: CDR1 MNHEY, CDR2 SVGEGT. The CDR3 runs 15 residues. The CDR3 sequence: CASNTGGPGVQPQHF. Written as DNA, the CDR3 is TGTGCCAGCAACACAGGGGGCCCTGGCGTTCAGCCCCAGCATTTT.

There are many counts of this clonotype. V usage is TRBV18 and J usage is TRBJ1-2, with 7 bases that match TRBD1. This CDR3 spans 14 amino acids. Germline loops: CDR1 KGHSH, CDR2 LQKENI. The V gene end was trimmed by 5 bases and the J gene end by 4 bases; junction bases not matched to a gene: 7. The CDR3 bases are TGTGCCAGCTCAGACAGCCGGGACAGCTATGGCTACACCTTC. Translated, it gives CASSDSRDSYGYTF.

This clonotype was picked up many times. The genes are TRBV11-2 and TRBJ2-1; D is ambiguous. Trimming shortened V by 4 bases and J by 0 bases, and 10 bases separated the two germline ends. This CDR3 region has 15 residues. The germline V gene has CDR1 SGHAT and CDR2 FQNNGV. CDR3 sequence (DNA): TGTGCCAGCAGCTCGGTCAGAGGCTCCTACAATGAGCAGTTCTTC. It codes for CASSSVRGSYNEQFF.

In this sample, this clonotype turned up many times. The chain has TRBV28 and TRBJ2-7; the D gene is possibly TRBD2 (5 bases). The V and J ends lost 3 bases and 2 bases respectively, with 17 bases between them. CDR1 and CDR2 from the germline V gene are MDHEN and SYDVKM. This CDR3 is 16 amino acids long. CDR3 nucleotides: TGTGCCAGCAGTTTTAAGTTCGGGGAAGGACCCTACGAGCAGTACTTC. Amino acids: CASSFKFGEGPYEQYF.

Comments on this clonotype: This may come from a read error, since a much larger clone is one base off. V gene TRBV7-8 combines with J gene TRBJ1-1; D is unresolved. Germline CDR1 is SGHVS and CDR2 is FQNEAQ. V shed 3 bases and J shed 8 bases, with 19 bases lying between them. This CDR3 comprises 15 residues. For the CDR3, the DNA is TGTGCCAGCAGCTTCTTGGAGCGGATGACTAGGGAAGCTTTCTTT. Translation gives CASSFLERMTREAFF.

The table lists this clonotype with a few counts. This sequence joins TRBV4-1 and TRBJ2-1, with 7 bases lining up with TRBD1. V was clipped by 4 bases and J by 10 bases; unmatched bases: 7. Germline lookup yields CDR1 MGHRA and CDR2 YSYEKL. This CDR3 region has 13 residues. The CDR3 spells CASSRGTAWEQFF. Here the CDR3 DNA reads TGCGCCAGCAGCCGTGGGACAGCCTGGGAGCAGTTCTTC.

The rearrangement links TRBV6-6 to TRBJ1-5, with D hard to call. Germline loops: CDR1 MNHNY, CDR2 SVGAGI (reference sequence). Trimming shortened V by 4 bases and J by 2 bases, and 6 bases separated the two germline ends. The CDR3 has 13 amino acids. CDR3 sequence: CASSSWGNQPQHF. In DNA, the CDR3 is TGTGCCAGCAGTTCTTGGGGCAATCAGCCCCAGCATTTT.

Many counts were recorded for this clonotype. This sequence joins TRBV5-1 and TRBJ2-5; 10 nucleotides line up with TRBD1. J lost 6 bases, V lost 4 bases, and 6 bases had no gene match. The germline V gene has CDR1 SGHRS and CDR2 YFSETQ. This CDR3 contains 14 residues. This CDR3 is CASSPGTGEQTQYF. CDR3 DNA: TGCGCCAGCAGCCCGGGGACAGGGGAGCAGACCCAGTACTTC.

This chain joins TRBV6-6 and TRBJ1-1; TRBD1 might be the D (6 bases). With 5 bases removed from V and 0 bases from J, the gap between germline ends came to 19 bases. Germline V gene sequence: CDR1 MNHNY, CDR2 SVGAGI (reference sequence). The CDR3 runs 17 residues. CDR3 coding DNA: TGTGCCAGCAGTCGGCGCCAGGGGAGGTACCTGAACACTGAAGCTTTCTTT. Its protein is CASSRRQGRYLNTEAFF.

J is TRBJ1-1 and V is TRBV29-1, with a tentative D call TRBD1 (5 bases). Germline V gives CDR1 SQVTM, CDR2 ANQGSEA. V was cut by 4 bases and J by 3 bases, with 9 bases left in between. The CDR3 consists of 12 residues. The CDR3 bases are TGCAGCGTTGGTGGCAGGGACACTGAAGCTTTCTTT. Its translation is CSVGGRDTEAFF.

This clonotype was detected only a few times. Here the CDR3 DNA reads TGTGCCAGCAGCCCTGGAGTCGGACAGGCCGGATCTGGGTCACCCCTCCACTTT. Its translation: CASSPGVGQAGSGSPLHF. The rearrangement uses TRBV21-1 and TRBJ1-6; the D call TRBD1 from the table was never checked on the DNA. TRBV21-1 is noted as a pseudogene. The length of the CDR3 is 18 residues.

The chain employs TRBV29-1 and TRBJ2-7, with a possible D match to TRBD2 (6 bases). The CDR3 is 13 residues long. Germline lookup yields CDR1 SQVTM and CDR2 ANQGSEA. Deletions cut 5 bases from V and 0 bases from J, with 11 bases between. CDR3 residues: CSVKRVDSYEQYF. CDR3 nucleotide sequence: TGCAGCGTTAAGCGGGTAGACTCCTACGAGCAGTACTTC.

In DNA form, the CDR3 reads TGTGCCAGCAGTTACTTCTTTAATCAGCCCCAGCATTTT. Translating it yields CASSYFFNQPQHF. This chain links TRBV6-2 or TRBV6-3 with TRBJ1-5; D unresolved. CDR1 MNHEY and CDR2 SVGEGT come from the germline V gene. Trimming removed 1 base from V and 4 bases from J, with 5 bases in between. The CDR3 spans 13 residues.

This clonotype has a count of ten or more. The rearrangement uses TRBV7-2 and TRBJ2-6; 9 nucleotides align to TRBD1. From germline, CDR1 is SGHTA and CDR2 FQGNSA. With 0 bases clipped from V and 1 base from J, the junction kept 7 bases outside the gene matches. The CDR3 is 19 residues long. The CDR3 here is CASSLAPGQGLSGANVLTF. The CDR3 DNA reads TGTGCCAGCAGCTTAGCTCCGGGACAGGGACTATCTGGGGCCAACGTCCTGACTTTC.

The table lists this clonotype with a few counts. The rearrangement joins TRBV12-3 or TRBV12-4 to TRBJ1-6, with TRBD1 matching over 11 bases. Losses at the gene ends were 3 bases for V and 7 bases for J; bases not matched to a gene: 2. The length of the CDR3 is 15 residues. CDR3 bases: TGTGCCAGCAGTTTTGGACAGGGGGCGAATTCACCCCTCCACTTT. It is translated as CASSFGQGANSPLHF.

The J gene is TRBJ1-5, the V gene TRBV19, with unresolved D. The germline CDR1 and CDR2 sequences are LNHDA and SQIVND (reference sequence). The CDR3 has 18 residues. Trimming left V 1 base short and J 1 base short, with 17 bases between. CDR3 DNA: TGTGCCAGTAGTATAGTTGTCGCGGTAAGTGTGAGCAATCAGCCCCAGCATTTT. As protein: CASSIVVAVSVSNQPQHF.